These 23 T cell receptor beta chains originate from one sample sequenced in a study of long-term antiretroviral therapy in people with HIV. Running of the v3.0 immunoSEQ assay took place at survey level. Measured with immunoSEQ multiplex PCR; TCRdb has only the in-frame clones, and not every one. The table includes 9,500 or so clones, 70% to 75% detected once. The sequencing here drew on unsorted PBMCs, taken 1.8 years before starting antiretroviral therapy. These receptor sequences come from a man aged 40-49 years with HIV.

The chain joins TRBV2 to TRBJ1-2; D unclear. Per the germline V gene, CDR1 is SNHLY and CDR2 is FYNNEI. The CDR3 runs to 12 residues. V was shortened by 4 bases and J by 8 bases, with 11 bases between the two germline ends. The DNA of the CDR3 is TGTGCCAGCAGTGTGAACCCTGAAGGCTACACCTTC. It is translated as CASSVNPEGYTF.

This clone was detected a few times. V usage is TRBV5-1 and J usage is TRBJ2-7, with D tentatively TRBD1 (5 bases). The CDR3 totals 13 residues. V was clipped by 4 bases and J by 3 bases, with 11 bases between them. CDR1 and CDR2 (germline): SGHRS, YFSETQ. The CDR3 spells CASSPPDSYEQYF. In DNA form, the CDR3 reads TGCGCCAGCAGCCCACCCGACAGCTACGAGCAGTACTTC.

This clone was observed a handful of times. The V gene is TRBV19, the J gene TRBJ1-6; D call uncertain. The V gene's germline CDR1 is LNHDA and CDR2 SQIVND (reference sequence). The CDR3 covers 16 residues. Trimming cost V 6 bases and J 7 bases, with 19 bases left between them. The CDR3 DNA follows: TGTGCCAGTAGACCATTAAATGACGGGCTAAATTCACCCCTCCACTTT. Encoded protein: CASRPLNDGLNSPLHF.

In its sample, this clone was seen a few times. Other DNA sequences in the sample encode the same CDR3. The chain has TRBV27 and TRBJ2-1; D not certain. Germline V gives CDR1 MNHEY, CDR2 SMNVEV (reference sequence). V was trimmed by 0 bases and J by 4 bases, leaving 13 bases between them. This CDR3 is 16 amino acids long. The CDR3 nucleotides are TGTGCCAGCAGTTTATCGGGCGGAATTTTATACAATGAGCAGTTCTTC. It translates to CASSLSGGILYNEQFF.

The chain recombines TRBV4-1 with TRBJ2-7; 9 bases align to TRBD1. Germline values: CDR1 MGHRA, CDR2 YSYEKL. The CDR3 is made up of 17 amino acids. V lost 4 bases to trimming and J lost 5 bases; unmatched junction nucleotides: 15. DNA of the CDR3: TGCGCCAGCAGCCCCCTCCCACCCGGGACAGGGACCCACGAGCAGTACTTC. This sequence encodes CASSPLPPGTGTHEQYF.

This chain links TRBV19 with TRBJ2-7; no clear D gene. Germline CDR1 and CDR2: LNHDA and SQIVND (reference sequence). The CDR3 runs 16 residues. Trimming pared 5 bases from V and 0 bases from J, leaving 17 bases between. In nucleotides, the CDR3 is TGTGCCAGTAGTCCTCGTCGACGGTTGAGCTCCTACGAGCAGTACTTC. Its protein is CASSPRRRLSSYEQYF.

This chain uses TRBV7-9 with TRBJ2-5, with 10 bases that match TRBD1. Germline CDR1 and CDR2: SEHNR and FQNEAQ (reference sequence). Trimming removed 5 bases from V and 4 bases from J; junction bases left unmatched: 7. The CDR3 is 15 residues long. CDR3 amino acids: CASSEGQGKGETQYF. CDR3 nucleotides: TGTGCCAGCAGCGAGGGACAGGGGAAGGGAGAGACCCAGTACTTC.

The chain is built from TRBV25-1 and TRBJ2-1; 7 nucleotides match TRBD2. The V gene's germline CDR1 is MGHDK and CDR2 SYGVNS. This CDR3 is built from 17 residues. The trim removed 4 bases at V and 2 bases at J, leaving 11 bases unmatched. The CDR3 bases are TGTGCCAGCAGTGCTTCGCGGGGGTACGAAGCCTACAATGAGCAGTTCTTC. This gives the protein CASSASRGYEAYNEQFF.

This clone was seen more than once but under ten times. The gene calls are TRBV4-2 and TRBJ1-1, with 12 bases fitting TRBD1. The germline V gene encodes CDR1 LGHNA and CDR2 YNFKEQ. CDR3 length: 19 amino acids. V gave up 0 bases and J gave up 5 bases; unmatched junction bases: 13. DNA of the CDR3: TGTGCCAGCAGCCAAGAGAGCGGGACAGGGGGCGCTTGGGGGACTGAAGCTTTCTTT. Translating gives CASSQESGTGGAWGTEAFF.

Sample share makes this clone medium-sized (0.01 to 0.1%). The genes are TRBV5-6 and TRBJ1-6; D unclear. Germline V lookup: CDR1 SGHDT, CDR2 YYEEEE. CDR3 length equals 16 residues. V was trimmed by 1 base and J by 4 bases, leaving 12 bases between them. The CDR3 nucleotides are TGTGCCAGCAGCTTGCGGCCGCCAGATTATAATTCACCCCTCCACTTT. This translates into CASSLRPPDYNSPLHF.

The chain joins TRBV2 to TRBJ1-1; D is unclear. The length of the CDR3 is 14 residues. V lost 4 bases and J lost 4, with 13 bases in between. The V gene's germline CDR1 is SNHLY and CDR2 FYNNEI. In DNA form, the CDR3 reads TGTGCCAGCAGTGGAGAGGCGCTTGGCACTGAAGCTTTCTTT. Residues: CASSGEALGTEAFF.

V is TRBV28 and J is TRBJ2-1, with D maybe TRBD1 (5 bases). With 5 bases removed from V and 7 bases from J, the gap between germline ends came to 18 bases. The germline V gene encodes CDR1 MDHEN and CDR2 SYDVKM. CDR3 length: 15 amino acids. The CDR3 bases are TGTGCCAGCAGTCCAGCAGGGCTAAGTGGAAATGAGCAGTTCTTC. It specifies CASSPAGLSGNEQFF.

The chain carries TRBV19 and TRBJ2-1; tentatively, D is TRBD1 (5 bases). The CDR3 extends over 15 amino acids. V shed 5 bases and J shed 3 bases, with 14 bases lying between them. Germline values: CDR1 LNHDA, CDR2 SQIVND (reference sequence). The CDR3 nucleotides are TGTGCCAGTAGTCAAACAGGTGATAGCTACAATGAGCAGTTCTTC. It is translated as CASSQTGDSYNEQFF.

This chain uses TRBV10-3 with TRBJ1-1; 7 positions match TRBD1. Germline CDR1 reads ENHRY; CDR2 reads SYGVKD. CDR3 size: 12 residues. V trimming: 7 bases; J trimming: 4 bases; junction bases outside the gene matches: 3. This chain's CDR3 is CAINNRGTEAFF. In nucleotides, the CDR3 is TGTGCCATCAACAACAGGGGCACTGAAGCTTTCTTT.

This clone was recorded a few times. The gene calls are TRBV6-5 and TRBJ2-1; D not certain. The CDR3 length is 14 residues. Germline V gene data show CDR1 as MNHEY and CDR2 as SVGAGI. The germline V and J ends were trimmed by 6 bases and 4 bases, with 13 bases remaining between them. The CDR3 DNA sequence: TGTGCCAGCAGCGAACAAGGAACTTACAATGAGCAGTTCTTC. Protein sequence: CASSEQGTYNEQFF.

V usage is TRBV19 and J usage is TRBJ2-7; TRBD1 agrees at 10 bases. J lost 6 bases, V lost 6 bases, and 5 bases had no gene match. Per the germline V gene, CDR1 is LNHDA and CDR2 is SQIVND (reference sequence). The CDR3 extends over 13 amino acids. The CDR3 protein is CASSRDRGGEQYF. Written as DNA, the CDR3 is TGTGCCAGTAGCCGGGACAGGGGCGGCGAGCAGTACTTC.

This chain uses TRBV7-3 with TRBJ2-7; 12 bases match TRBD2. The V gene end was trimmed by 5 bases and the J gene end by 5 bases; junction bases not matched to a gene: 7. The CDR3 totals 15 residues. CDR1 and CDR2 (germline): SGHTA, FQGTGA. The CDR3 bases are TGTGCCAGCAGCCCCGGACTAGCGGGGACGCACGAGCAGTACTTC. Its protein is CASSPGLAGTHEQYF.

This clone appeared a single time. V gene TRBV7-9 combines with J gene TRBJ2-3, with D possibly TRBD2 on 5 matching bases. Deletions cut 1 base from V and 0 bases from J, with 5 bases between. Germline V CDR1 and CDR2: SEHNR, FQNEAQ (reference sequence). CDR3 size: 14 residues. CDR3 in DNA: TGTGCCAGCAGCTTAGGGACTAGCACAGATACGCAGTATTTT. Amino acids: CASSLGTSTDTQYF. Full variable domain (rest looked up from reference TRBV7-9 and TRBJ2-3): DTGVSQNPRHKITKRGQNVTFRCDPISEHNRLYWYRQTLGQGPEFLTYFQNEAQLEKSRLLSDRFSAERPKGSFSTLEIQRTEQGDSAMYLCASSLGTSTDTQYFGPGTRLTVL.

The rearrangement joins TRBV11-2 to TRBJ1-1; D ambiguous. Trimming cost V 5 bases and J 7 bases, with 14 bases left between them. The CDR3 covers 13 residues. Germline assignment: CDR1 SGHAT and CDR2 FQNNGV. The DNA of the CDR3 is TGTGCCAGCAGCACTAGACATCAAGGTGAAGCTTTCTTT. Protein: CASSTRHQGEAFF.

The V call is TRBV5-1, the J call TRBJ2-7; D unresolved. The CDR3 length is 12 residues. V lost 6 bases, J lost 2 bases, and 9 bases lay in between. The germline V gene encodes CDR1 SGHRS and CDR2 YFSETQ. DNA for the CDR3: TGCGCCAGCAAGGCGGAGACCTACGAGCAGTACTTC. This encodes CASKAETYEQYF.

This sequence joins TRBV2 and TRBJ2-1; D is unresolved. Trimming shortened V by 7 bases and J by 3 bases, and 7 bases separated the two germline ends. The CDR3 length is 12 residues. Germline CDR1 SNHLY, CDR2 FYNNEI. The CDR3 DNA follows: TGTGCCAGCAAACCCGACTACAATGAGCAGTTCTTC. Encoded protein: CASKPDYNEQFF.

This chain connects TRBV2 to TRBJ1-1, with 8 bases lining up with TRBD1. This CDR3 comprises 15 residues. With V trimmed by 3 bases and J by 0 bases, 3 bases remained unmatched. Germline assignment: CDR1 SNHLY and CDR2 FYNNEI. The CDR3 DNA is TGTGCCAGCAGTGACAGGGGGCTCATGAACACTGAAGCTTTCTTT. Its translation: CASSDRGLMNTEAFF. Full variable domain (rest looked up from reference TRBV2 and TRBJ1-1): EPEVTQTPSHQVTQMGQEVILRCVPISNHLYFYWYRQILGQKVEFLVSFYNNEISEKSEIFDDQFSVERPDGSNFTLKIRSTKLEDSAMYFCASSDRGLMNTEAFFGQGTRLTVV.

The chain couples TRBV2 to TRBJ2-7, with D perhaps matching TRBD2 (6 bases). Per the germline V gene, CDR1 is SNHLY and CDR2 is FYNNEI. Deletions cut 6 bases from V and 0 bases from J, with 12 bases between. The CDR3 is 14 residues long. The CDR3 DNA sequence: TGTGCCAGCAGGGACGGGGGAATCTCCTACGAGCAGTACTTC. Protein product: CASRDGGISYEQYF.